This T cell receptor beta chain was identified during a study of blood T cells in healthy people across ages. A second PCR of about 7 to 12 cycles used a sample-barcoded 5' primer and a J-beta primer mix. TCRdb re-called the 5' RACE reads with MiXCR, one entry per CDR3 protein. The profile shows approximately 800,000 distinct CDR3 sequences, around 50% of them singletons. The CDR3 has 15 residues. The germline V and J ends were trimmed by 2 bases and 9 bases, with 17 bases remaining between them. This clonotype was detected only once. The chain uses TRBV12-3 or TRBV12-4 and TRBJ1-5; no definite D call. This receptor was taken from a man of 80 years or more in good health. Specimen: blood. The CDR3 is CASSLSPSSEWPQHF. CDR3 sequence (DNA): TGTGCCAGCAGTTTAAGCCCCAGTTCCGAGTGGCCCCAGCATTTT.